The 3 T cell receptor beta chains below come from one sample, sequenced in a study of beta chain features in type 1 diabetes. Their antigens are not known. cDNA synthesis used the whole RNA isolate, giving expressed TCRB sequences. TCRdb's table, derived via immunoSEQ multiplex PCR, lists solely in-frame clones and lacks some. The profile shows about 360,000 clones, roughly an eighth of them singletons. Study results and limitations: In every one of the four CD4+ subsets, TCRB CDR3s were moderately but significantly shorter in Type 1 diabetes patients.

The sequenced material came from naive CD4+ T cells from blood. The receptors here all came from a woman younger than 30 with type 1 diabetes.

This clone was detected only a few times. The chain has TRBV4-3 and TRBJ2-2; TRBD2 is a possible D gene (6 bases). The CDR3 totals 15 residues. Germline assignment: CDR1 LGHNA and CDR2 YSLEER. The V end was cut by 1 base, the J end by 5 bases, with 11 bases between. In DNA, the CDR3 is TGCGCCAGCAGCCAAGTGCGCCGGGGGACCGGGGAGCTGTTTTTT. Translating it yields CASSQVRRGTGELFF.

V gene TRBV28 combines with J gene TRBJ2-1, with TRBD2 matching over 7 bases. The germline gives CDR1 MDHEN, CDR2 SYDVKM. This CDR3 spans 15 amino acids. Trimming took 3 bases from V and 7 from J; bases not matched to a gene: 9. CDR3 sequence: CASSFVASGSNEQFF. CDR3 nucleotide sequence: TGTGCCAGCAGTTTTGTTGCTAGCGGATCAAATGAGCAGTTCTTC.

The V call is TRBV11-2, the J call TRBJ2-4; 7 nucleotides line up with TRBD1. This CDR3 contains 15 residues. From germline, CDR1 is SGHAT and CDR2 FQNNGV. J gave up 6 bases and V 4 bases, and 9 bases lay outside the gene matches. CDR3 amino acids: CASSSTERDRNIQYF. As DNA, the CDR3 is TGTGCCAGCAGCTCGACCGAAAGGGACAGAAACATTCAGTACTTC. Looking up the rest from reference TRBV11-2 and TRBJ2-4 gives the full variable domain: EAGVAQSPRYKIIEKRQSVAFWCNPISGHATLYWYQQILGQGPKLLIQFQNNGVVDDSQLPKDRFSAERLKGVDSTLKIQPAKLEDSAVYLCASSSTERDRNIQYFGAGTRLSVL.